Shown below are 15 T cell receptor beta chains from a single sample sequenced in a study of CD8 T cells in ankylosing spondylitis. TCRdb re-called the 5' RACE reads with MiXCR, one entry per CDR3 protein. The sample holds approximately 190,000 distinct CDR3 sequences, over 10% seen once. Sample: blood, either unsorted or a sorted T cell fraction (not recorded which). These receptor sequences come from a female donor with ankylosing spondylitis or in good health (not recorded which).

This clonotype was seen repeatedly, ten times or more. CDR3 DNA: TGCAGTGCTAGAGAGTTAGGGACAGCCAGGCAGCCCCAGCATTTT. Translating gives CSARELGTARQPQHF. This chain joins TRBV20-1 and TRBJ1-5; the match to TRBD1 covers 7 bases. The CDR3 is 15 residues long. V dropped 0 bases and J dropped 7; count of bases not matched to a gene: 9. The germline V gene has CDR1 DFQATT and CDR2 SNEGSKA (reference sequence).

The chain couples TRBV12-3 or TRBV12-4 to TRBJ1-1; TRBD1 aligns across 7 bases. V gave up 6 bases and J gave up 4 bases; unmatched junction bases: 11. The CDR3 extends over 15 amino acids. The CDR3 protein is CASRPKTGKSTEAFF. CDR3 coding DNA: TGTGCCAGCAGACCCAAGACAGGGAAGAGCACTGAAGCTTTCTTT.

There are many counts of this clonotype. The chain joins TRBV29-1 to TRBJ2-7, with 8 bases that match TRBD1. CDR1 is SQVTM, CDR2 ANQGSEA, per germline. Trimming cost V 6 bases and J 8 bases; bases outside gene matches: 6. The CDR3 is made up of 11 amino acids. The CDR3: CSVQGAGQQYF. Here the CDR3 DNA reads TGCAGCGTCCAGGGGGCAGGGCAGCAGTACTTC.

This clonotype was recorded many times. The chain is built from TRBV20-1 and TRBJ2-1, with D hard to call. Germline lookup yields CDR1 DFQATT and CDR2 SNEGSKA (reference sequence). V gave up 6 bases and J gave up 3 bases, with 24 bases separating them. The CDR3 is made up of 17 amino acids. CDR3 DNA sequence: TGCAGTGCCACTCGGGTTTCCCCCCAGACCTACTACAATGAGCAGTTCTTC. It specifies CSATRVSPQTYYNEQFF.

This clonotype was counted between two and nine times. The chain uses TRBV20-1 and TRBJ1-6, with 7 positions matching TRBD1. After removal of 6 bases from V and 5 bases from J, the junction contained 7 bases not matched to a gene. Germline CDR1 and CDR2: DFQATT and SNEGSKA (reference sequence). The CDR3 runs 14 residues. CDR3 amino acids: CSARPGQNNSPLHF. The CDR3 nucleotides read TGCAGTGCAAGACCGGGACAGAATAATTCACCCCTCCACTTT.

This clonotype was seen many times. The chain combines TRBV12-3 or TRBV12-4 with TRBJ2-7; D possibly corresponds to TRBD2 (5 bases). V was clipped by 5 bases and J by 3 bases, with 11 bases between them. The CDR3 runs 13 residues. The CDR3 nucleotides are TGTGCCAGCAGTCCGACTACAGACTACGAGCAGTACTTC. This codes for CASSPTTDYEQYF.

Ten or more counts support this clonotype. The chain has TRBV20-1 and TRBJ2-3; 8 bases fit TRBD2. Germline V CDR1 and CDR2: DFQATT, SNEGSKA (reference sequence). The junction had 15 bases not matched to a gene; V was cut back by 5 bases and J by 11 bases. The CDR3 is 14 amino acids. The CDR3 nucleotides read TGCAGTGCTCCCGCAGGCAGCGGGAGTGAAGTGCAGTATTTT. It is translated as CSAPAGSGSEVQYF.

In regard to this clonotype: It may be a read error: a sequence one base away is much more abundant. The chain combines TRBV4-1 with TRBJ2-4; D perhaps matches TRBD2 (5 bases). Per germline, CDR1 MGHRA and CDR2 YSYEKL. The germline V and J ends were trimmed by 0 bases and 0 bases, with 12 bases remaining between them. The CDR3 has 17 amino acids. The CDR3 loop reads CASSQESGDLAKNIQYF. CDR3 coding DNA: TGCGCCAGCAGCCAAGAAAGCGGAGACCTAGCCAAAAACATTCAGTACTTC.

This clonotype was detected many times. This rearrangement joins TRBV5-1 to TRBJ2-3; D unresolved. This CDR3 comprises 11 residues. Looked up from germline, CDR1 is SGHRS and CDR2 is YFSETQ. V lost 1 base, J lost 8 bases, and 5 bases lay in between. CDR3 region: CASSLWGTQYF. The CDR3 nucleotides are TGCGCCAGCAGCTTGTGGGGTACGCAGTATTTT. The complete variable domain, with remaining parts taken from reference TRBV5-1 and TRBJ2-3, reads KAGVTQTPRYLIKTRGQQVTLSCSPISGHRSVSWYQQTPGQGLQFLFEYFSETQRNKGNFPGRFSGRQFSNSRSEMNVSTLELGDSALYLCASSLWGTQYFGPGTRLTVL.

The V call is TRBV5-1, the J call TRBJ2-7; 11 bases match TRBD2. Trimming removed 1 base from V and 1 base from J; junction bases left unmatched: 7. The V gene's germline CDR1 is SGHRS and CDR2 YFSETQ. CDR3 length: 17 amino acids. In DNA, the CDR3 is TGCGCCAGCAGCTTGTCGACTAGCGGGAAGGGTTCCTACGAGCAGTACTTC. Protein sequence: CASSLSTSGKGSYEQYF.

The sample holds a few counts of this clonotype. The chain is built from TRBV14 and TRBJ1-4; TRBD1 might be the D (6 bases). V lost 10 bases to trimming and J lost 14 bases, with 11 bases between them. The germline gives CDR1 SGHDN, CDR2 FVKESK. CDR3 length equals 9 residues. The chain's CDR3 is CAKTGCLFF. The CDR3 coding sequence is TGTGCCAAGACAGGTTGTCTGTTTTTT.

This chain uses TRBV15 with TRBJ2-1; 12 bases are shared with TRBD2. This CDR3 is built from 15 residues. V trimming: 5 bases; J trimming: 7 bases; junction bases outside the gene matches: 6. Germline assignment: CDR1 LNHNV and CDR2 YYDKDF (reference sequence). CDR3 sequence reads: CATSPGLAGFNEQFF. CDR3 in DNA: TGTGCCACCAGCCCCGGACTAGCGGGATTTAATGAGCAGTTCTTC.

This clonotype was recorded at least ten times. The CDR3 is CASSQDNRPYNEQFF. The CDR3, as DNA: TGCGCCAGCAGCCAAGATAATAGGCCCTACAATGAGCAGTTCTTC. The chain combines TRBV4-3 with TRBJ2-1; D gene unclear. Trimming stripped 0 bases from V and 2 bases from J, with 8 bases between. The germline gives CDR1 LGHNA, CDR2 YSLEER. The CDR3 loop spans 15 amino acids.

The chain carries TRBV5-1 and TRBJ2-1, with a tentative D call TRBD2 (5 bases). The CDR3 has 12 amino acids. Deletions cut 7 bases from V and 9 bases from J, with 14 bases between. CDR1 SGHRS and CDR2 YFSETQ come from the germline V gene. Written as DNA, the CDR3 is TGCGCCAGCTTCGGAGGAGGTAGTGAGCAGTTCTTC. As protein: CASFGGGSEQFF.

This clonotype was found many times. V gene TRBV5-1 combines with J gene TRBJ2-3, with 9 nucleotides matching TRBD2. Losses at the gene ends were 0 bases for V and 2 bases for J; bases not matched to a gene: 7. Germline V gene sequence: CDR1 SGHRS, CDR2 YFSETQ. The CDR3 has 17 amino acids. The CDR3 protein is CASSLASSGRYTDTQYF. The CDR3 nucleotides are TGCGCCAGCAGCTTGGCGAGTAGCGGGAGATACACAGATACGCAGTATTTT.